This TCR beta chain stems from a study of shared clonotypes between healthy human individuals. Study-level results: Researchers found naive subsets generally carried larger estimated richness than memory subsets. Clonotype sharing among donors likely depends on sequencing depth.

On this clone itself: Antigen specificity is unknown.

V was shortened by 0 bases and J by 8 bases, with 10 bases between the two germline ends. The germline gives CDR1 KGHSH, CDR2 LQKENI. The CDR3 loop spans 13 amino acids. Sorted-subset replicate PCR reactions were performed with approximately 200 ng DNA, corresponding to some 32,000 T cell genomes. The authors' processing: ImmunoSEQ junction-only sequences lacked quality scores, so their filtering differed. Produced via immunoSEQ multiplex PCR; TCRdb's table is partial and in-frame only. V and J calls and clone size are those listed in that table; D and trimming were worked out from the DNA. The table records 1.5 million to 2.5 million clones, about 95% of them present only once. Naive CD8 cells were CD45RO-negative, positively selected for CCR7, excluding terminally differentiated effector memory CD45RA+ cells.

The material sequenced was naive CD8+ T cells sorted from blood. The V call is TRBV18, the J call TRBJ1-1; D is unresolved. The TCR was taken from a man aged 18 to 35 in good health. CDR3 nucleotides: TGTGCCAGCTCACCACCGGCGGGGTGGGAAGCTTTCTTT. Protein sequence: CASSPPAGWEAFF.